The T cell receptor (beta chain) described here comes from a study of blood T cell repertoires in COVID-19. The CDR3 totals 14 residues. V lost 0 bases to trimming and J lost 6 bases, with 12 bases between them. Looked up from germline, CDR1 is SGDLS and CDR2 is YYNGEE. Repertoires were generated with immunoSEQ multiplex PCR, while TCRdb's copy carries only in-frame clones and drops some. The sample carries more than 65,000 clones, 91% recorded once. This receptor was taken from a human donor in a cohort sampled during active COVID-19. The sample was peripheral blood. This chain links TRBV9 with TRBJ1-1; D is unclear. The CDR3 reads CASSVVFRRSEAFF. The CDR3 coding sequence is TGTGCCAGCAGCGTAGTCTTCCGGAGGTCTGAAGCTTTCTTT.